Presented here are 28 T cell receptor beta chains from one specimen sequenced in a study of OX40 agonist ivuxolimab in advanced cancers. The data were produced by immunoSEQ multiplex PCR, yet TCRdb's version contains in-frame clones alone and is incomplete. The sample has approximately 68,000 clones; about four fifths are singletons. Here the sequenced sample was CD4+ or CD8+ T cells sorted from blood, taken in a trial of the OX40 agonist ivuxolimab. The receptors stem from an adult with an advanced solid tumor such as melanoma, head and neck, liver or kidney cancer.

The chain joins TRBV7-2 to TRBJ1-5; no clear D. The V gene lost 5 bases and the J gene lost 4 bases, with 9 bases spanning the gap. Germline-derived CDR1 and CDR2 are SGHTA and FQGNSA. The CDR3 has 13 residues. The CDR3 reads CASSPYRNQPQHF. The DNA for the CDR3 is TGTGCCAGCAGCCCTTATCGGAATCAGCCCCAGCATTTT.

V is TRBV5-6 and J is TRBJ1-3, with D unresolved. V lost 4 bases and J lost 5, with 13 bases in between. The CDR3 has 14 amino acids. The germline CDR1 and CDR2 sequences are SGHDT and YYEEEE. The CDR3 loop is CASSPGRTRNTIYF. Written as DNA, the CDR3 is TGTGCCAGCAGCCCCGGACGGACTAGAAACACCATATATTTT.

The rearrangement joins TRBV28 to TRBJ2-3; D not certain. Per germline, CDR1 MDHEN and CDR2 SYDVKM. This CDR3 has 13 residues. V dropped 7 bases and J dropped 2 bases, with 10 bases sitting between them. The DNA for the CDR3 is TGTGCCAGCAAGTTCAGTAACACAGATACGCAGTATTTT. Encoded protein: CASKFSNTDTQYF. Looking up the rest from reference TRBV28 and TRBJ2-3 gives the full variable domain: DVKVTQSSRYLVKRTGEKVFLECVQDMDHENMFWYRQDPGLGLRLIYFSYDVKMKEKGDIPEGYSVSREKKERFSLILESASTNQTSMYLCASKFSNTDTQYFGPGTRLTVL.

The chain links TRBV7-2 to TRBJ1-2; 7 bases match TRBD1. CDR3 size: 14 residues. Trimming cost V 5 bases and J 4 bases; bases outside gene matches: 7. Germline CDR1 is SGHTA and CDR2 is FQGNSA. CDR3 loop: CASSPSRDSYGYTF. CDR3 DNA sequence: TGTGCCAGCAGCCCGTCCCGGGACAGCTATGGCTACACCTTC.

The chain uses TRBV10-2 and TRBJ1-4, with no clear D. Trimming shortened V by 2 bases and J by 7 bases, and 11 bases separated the two germline ends. In germline, CDR1 is WSHSY, CDR2 SAAADI. The CDR3 runs 14 residues. For the CDR3, the DNA is TGCGCCAGCAGTGAGCCCCTATCTAGTGAAAAACTGTTTTTT. This encodes CASSEPLSSEKLFF.

The chain employs TRBV4-2 and TRBJ1-4, with a weak D call TRBD1 (6 bases). V shed 1 base and J shed 1 base, with 7 bases lying between them. The CDR3 spans 15 residues. Germline V gene data show CDR1 as LGHNA and CDR2 as YNFKEQ. The CDR3 sequence: CASSQVQGTNEKLFF. CDR3 DNA sequence: TGTGCCAGCAGCCAAGTACAGGGAACTAATGAAAAACTGTTTTTT.

The chain has TRBV10-3 and TRBJ2-7; TRBD2 agrees at 13 bases. Losses at the gene ends were 4 bases for V and 3 bases for J; bases not matched to a gene: 12. CDR1 and CDR2 from the germline V gene are ENHRY and SYGVKD. This CDR3 comprises 18 residues. CDR3 sequence: CAISGPPLGLAGFYEQYF. CDR3 DNA sequence: TGTGCCATCAGTGGGCCCCCGTTGGGACTAGCGGGGTTCTACGAGCAGTACTTC.

J is TRBJ1-1 and V is TRBV7-2, with D unresolved. The CDR3 is 11 residues long. The V and J ends lost 6 bases and 10 bases respectively, with 12 bases between them. The germline CDR1 and CDR2 sequences are SGHTA and FQGNSA. CDR3 residues: CASSPTEGAFF. CDR3 nucleotide sequence: TGTGCCAGCAGTCCCACAGAGGGAGCTTTCTTT.

This chain links TRBV7-9 with TRBJ2-7; D ambiguous. Between the trimmed V and J ends, which lost 1 base and 2 bases, there was a span of 9 bases. CDR3 length equals 14 residues. The germline CDR1 and CDR2 sequences are SEHNR and FQNEAQ (reference sequence). The CDR3 protein is CASSLVSPPYEQYF. The DNA for the CDR3 is TGTGCCAGCAGCTTAGTCTCCCCCCCCTACGAGCAGTACTTC.

V usage is TRBV18 and J usage is TRBJ1-1, with D possibly TRBD1 on 5 matching bases. The length of the CDR3 is 14 residues. CDR1 is KGHSH and CDR2 is LQKENI in the germline V gene. The germline V and J ends were trimmed by 0 bases and 7 bases, with 12 bases remaining between them. CDR3 in DNA: TGTGCCAGCTCACCACCGGGACCAGCCTTTGAAGCTTTCTTT. Translating it yields CASSPPGPAFEAFF. Supplemented by reference TRBV18 and TRBJ1-1, the full variable domain reads NAGVMQNPRHLVRRRGQEARLRCSPMKGHSHVYWYRQLPEEGLKFMVYLQKENIIDESGMPKERFSAEFPKEGPSILRIQQVVRGDSAAYFCASSPPGPAFEAFFGQGTRLTVV.

V gene TRBV19 combines with J gene TRBJ1-5; D perhaps matches TRBD1 (6 bases). CDR1 LNHDA and CDR2 SQIVND come from the germline V gene (reference sequence). This CDR3 comprises 14 residues. V was trimmed by 5 bases and J by 7 bases, leaving 15 bases between them. CDR3 DNA: TGTGCCAGTAGTTTCCAGGGGTCGGGACAGCCCCAGCATTTT. Amino acid sequence: CASSFQGSGQPQHF.

The rearrangement uses TRBV7-2 and TRBJ2-1; D is unclear. From germline, CDR1 is SGHTA and CDR2 FQGNSA. CDR3 length equals 11 residues. Deletions cut 4 bases from V and 10 bases from J, with 8 bases between. The CDR3 DNA sequence: TGTGCCAGCAGCTCCAAGCCCGAGCAGTTCTTC. Translated, it gives CASSSKPEQFF.

V and J are TRBV6-5 and TRBJ2-7; D perhaps matches TRBD2 (6 bases). The CDR3 extends over 13 amino acids. Trimming removed 8 bases at V and 3 bases at J, with 14 bases between. Germline values: CDR1 MNHEY, CDR2 SVGAGI. DNA of the CDR3: TGTGCCAGCCAAAAGGAGGGTTACTACGAGCAGTACTTC. It translates to CASQKEGYYEQYF.

The chain couples TRBV18 to TRBJ1-1; D perhaps matches TRBD1 (5 bases). The ends were cut back, 6 bases at V and 1 base at J, with 9 bases in the middle. Germline V gene data show CDR1 as KGHSH and CDR2 as LQKENI. CDR3 length equals 13 residues. CDR3 coding DNA: TGTGCCAGCTCCGGACAACCGAACACTGAAGCTTTCTTT. It encodes CASSGQPNTEAFF.

This chain uses TRBV7-2 with TRBJ1-5; possible D gene TRBD1, 6 bases. The CDR3 sequence is 14 residues long. Trimming shortened V by 0 bases and J by 9 bases, and 12 bases separated the two germline ends. The germline CDR1 and CDR2 sequences are SGHTA and FQGNSA. The CDR3 DNA sequence: TGTGCCAGCAGCTTAGCGGCAGGGGACCGGCCCCAGCATTTT. It codes for CASSLAAGDRPQHF.

The rearrangement joins TRBV2 to TRBJ2-7, with D unresolved. V lost 7 bases and J lost 6, with 13 bases in between. Germline CDR1 reads SNHLY; CDR2 reads FYNNEI. The CDR3 has 12 residues. The CDR3: CASIRKPGEQYF. As DNA, the CDR3 is TGTGCCAGCATTCGGAAGCCCGGCGAGCAGTACTTC.

The genes are TRBV4-2 and TRBJ2-2; TRBD1 agrees at 8 bases. Trimming took 6 bases from V and 3 from J; bases not matched to a gene: 6. The CDR3 has 15 residues. From germline, CDR1 is LGHNA and CDR2 YNFKEQ. The CDR3 protein is CASREGQAHTGELFF. In DNA, the CDR3 is TGTGCCAGCAGAGAGGGACAGGCTCACACCGGGGAGCTGTTTTTT.

This clone appeared a few times. This chain joins TRBV12-5 and TRBJ1-1; D possibly corresponds to TRBD1 (6 bases). The CDR3 extends over 17 amino acids. Germline V gene lookup returns CDR1 LGHNT and CDR2 FRNRAP. Trimming took off 6 bases at V and 7 bases at J, with 27 bases between the two ends. In nucleotides, the CDR3 is TGTGCTAGTGGGCCAAGCGGGGGGCAGGGAGTCCTCTATGAAGCTTTCTTT. It translates to CASGPSGGQGVLYEAFF. The full variable domain, in which reference TRBV12-5 and TRBJ1-1 provide the parts outside the CDR3, is DARVTQTPRHKVTEMGQEVTMRCQPILGHNTVFWYRQTMMQGLELLAYFRNRAPLDDSGMPKDRFSAEMPDATLATLKIQPSEPRDSAVYFCASGPSGGQGVLYEAFFGQGTRLTVV.

This clone has only one observation. The chain couples TRBV28 to TRBJ1-2, with TRBD1 identical over 7 bases. The CDR3 sequence is 15 residues long. Trimming removed 6 bases from V and 0 bases from J; junction bases left unmatched: 7. In germline, CDR1 is MDHEN, CDR2 SYDVKM. CDR3: CASSTGTASNYGYTF. The DNA of the CDR3 is TGTGCCAGCAGCACCGGGACAGCCTCTAACTATGGCTACACCTTC.

This chain links TRBV6-5 with TRBJ1-4; D unclear. Germline CDR1 and CDR2: MNHEY and SVGAGI. The CDR3 covers 14 residues. V was cut by 8 bases and J by 4 bases, with 14 bases left in between. The CDR3 bases are TGTGCCAGCCAGGCTGGACGGAATAATGAAAAACTGTTTTTT. This gives the protein CASQAGRNNEKLFF.

The V call is TRBV18, the J call TRBJ2-5; 10 positions agree with TRBD1. Germline CDR1 reads KGHSH; CDR2 reads LQKENI. This CDR3 spans 15 amino acids. The junction had 8 bases not matched to a gene; V was cut back by 7 bases and J by 3 bases. Here the CDR3 DNA reads TGTGCCAGCTTCCGGGACAGGGGAACGGAAGAGACCCAGTACTTC. It encodes CASFRDRGTEETQYF.

The chain couples TRBV15 to TRBJ2-5, with a possible D match to TRBD2 (6 bases). Germline V CDR1 and CDR2: LNHNV, YYDKDF (reference sequence). The CDR3 runs 15 residues. V was shortened by 5 bases and J by 5 bases, with 18 bases between the two germline ends. CDR3 loop: CATSPRGSGSETQYF. CDR3 coding DNA: TGTGCCACCAGCCCCCGGGGTAGCGGTTCCGAGACCCAGTACTTC.

V is TRBV19 and J is TRBJ2-2, with D perhaps TRBD1 or TRBD2 (5 bases each). The CDR3 is made up of 16 amino acids. Trimming stripped 3 bases from V and 4 bases from J, with 15 bases between. CDR1 LNHDA and CDR2 SQIVND come from the germline V gene (reference sequence). CDR3 sequence (DNA): TGTGCCAGTAGTATCCCCCGGGCAGGGACCACCGGGGAGCTGTTTTTT. It is translated as CASSIPRAGTTGELFF. Based on the CDR3 plus reference TRBV19 and TRBJ2-2, the full variable domain is DGGITQSPKYLFRKEGQNVTLSCEQNLNHDAMYWYRQDPGQGLRLIYYSQIVNDFQKGDIAEGYSVSREKKESFPLTVTSAQKNPTAFYLCASSIPRAGTTGELFFGEGSRLTVL.

This clone has a handful of counts. The V call is TRBV28, the J call TRBJ2-7; 8 positions match TRBD2. The ends lost 2 bases at V and 2 bases at J; junction bases unmatched: 8. Germline V gene data show CDR1 as MDHEN and CDR2 as SYDVKM. The CDR3 runs to 16 residues. CDR3 in DNA: TGTGCCAGCAGTTTACCCAAGCGGGGGATCACCTACGAGCAGTACTTC. It yields the protein CASSLPKRGITYEQYF.

This chain uses TRBV4-1 with TRBJ1-2, with TRBD1 as a possible D gene (5 bases). Trimming stripped 4 bases from V and 2 bases from J, with 14 bases between. This CDR3 comprises 15 residues. The germline V gene encodes CDR1 MGHRA and CDR2 YSYEKL. CDR3 nucleotides: TGCGCCAGCAGCCGTCAATCGGGGGAGAACTATGGCTACACCTTC. This gives the protein CASSRQSGENYGYTF.

The V and J genes are TRBV6-5 and TRBJ2-1; 9 nucleotides match TRBD2. CDR1 MNHEY and CDR2 SVGAGI come from the germline V gene. V lost 5 bases, J lost 9 bases, and 8 bases stayed unmatched. There are 14 residues in the CDR3. In nucleotides, the CDR3 is TGTGCCAGCAGTAGCGGGGGGTGGAGTGGTGAGCAGTTCTTC. Amino acid sequence: CASSSGGWSGEQFF.

The genes are TRBV11-2 and TRBJ2-4; D might be TRBD2 (6 bases). CDR1 is SGHAT and CDR2 is FQNNGV in the germline V gene. V dropped 2 bases and J dropped 6 bases, with 11 bases sitting between them. The length of the CDR3 is 14 residues. The CDR3 bases are TGTGCCAGCAGCTTAACGGGAGCGTCAAACATTCAGTACTTC. Amino acid sequence: CASSLTGASNIQYF. Full variable domain (missing parts from reference TRBV11-2 and TRBJ2-4): EAGVAQSPRYKIIEKRQSVAFWCNPISGHATLYWYQQILGQGPKLLIQFQNNGVVDDSQLPKDRFSAERLKGVDSTLKIQPAKLEDSAVYLCASSLTGASNIQYFGAGTRLSVL.

This sequence joins TRBV20-1 and TRBJ1-2, with 7 positions matching TRBD1. The CDR3 is 11 residues long. Unmatched junction bases numbered 5, after V lost 5 bases and J lost 8 bases. Germline CDR1 reads DFQATT; CDR2 reads SNEGSKA (reference sequence). Written as DNA, the CDR3 is TGCAGTGCTGACCGGACAGGAGGCTACACCTTC. Translation: CSADRTGGYTF.